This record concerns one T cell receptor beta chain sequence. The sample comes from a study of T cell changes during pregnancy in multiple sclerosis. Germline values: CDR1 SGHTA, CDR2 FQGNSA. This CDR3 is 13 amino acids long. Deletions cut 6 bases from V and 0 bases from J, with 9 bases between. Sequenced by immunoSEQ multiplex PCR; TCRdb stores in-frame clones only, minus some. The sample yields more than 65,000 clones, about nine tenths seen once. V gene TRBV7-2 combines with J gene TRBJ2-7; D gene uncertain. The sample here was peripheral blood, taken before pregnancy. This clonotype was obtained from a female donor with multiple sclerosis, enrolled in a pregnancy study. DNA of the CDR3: TGTGCCAGCAGATCCGGTAACTCCTACGAGCAGTACTTC. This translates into CASRSGNSYEQYF.